Below are 23 T cell receptor beta chains sequenced from a single sample in a study of blood T cells in healthy people across ages. PCR was performed a second time for about 7 to 11 cycles using a sample-barcoded 5' primer and a J-beta primer mix. TCRdb independently ran MiXCR on the 5' RACE reads; one entry per CDR3 protein. The repertoire has roughly 2 million distinct CDR3 sequences, around half of them found once; the top ten carry approximately 2.1%. Source material: blood. The receptors shown here come from a woman in her thirties or forties in good health.

The V and J genes are TRBV7-9 and TRBJ1-2, with 7 bases that match TRBD1. This CDR3 is built from 17 residues. From germline, CDR1 is SEHNR and CDR2 FQNEAQ (reference sequence). V lost 5 bases, J lost 4 bases, and 16 bases stayed unmatched. CDR3 protein: CASSKPTGQVEPYGYTF. The CDR3 DNA sequence: TGTGCCAGCAGCAAGCCTACAGGACAGGTAGAACCCTATGGCTACACCTTC.

The chain recombines TRBV20-1 with TRBJ2-3; no reliable D call. V gave up 0 bases and J gave up 5 bases, with 6 bases separating them. The CDR3 consists of 12 residues. Germline loops: CDR1 DFQATT, CDR2 SNEGSKA (reference sequence). The DNA of the CDR3 is TGCAGTGCTAGAGATACAATAGATACGCAGTATTTT. Translation gives CSARDTIDTQYF.

This chain links TRBV28 with TRBJ2-3, with 8 bases identical to TRBD2. Germline lookup yields CDR1 MDHEN and CDR2 SYDVKM. With 5 bases clipped from V and 2 bases from J, the junction kept 6 bases outside the gene matches. The CDR3 sequence is 15 residues long. The CDR3 DNA sequence: TGTGCCAGCAGTCGGGGGGGACCCCCCACAGATACGCAGTATTTT. Translation: CASSRGGPPTDTQYF.

V usage is TRBV20-1 and J usage is TRBJ2-1; TRBD2 matches at 8 bases. J gave up 4 bases and V 0 bases, and 5 bases lay outside the gene matches. The CDR3 covers 15 residues. In germline, CDR1 is DFQATT, CDR2 SNEGSKA (reference sequence). The DNA of the CDR3 is TGCAGTGCTAGAGATGCCCAGCGGGGGTACAATGAGCAGTTCTTC. Amino acids: CSARDAQRGYNEQFF.

V gene TRBV7-2 combines with J gene TRBJ2-1, with a tentative D call TRBD2 (5 bases). The better agreement between TRBJ2-7 and the DNA end casts doubt on the J call. Germline V lookup: CDR1 SGHTA, CDR2 FQGNSA. The CDR3 is 15 residues long. The CDR3 loop reads CASSESGTVFNEQYF. CDR3 in DNA: TGTGCCAGCAGCGAAAGCGGTACGGTGTTCAATGAGCAGTACTTC.

The genes are TRBV3-1 and TRBJ2-3; 11 nucleotides agree with TRBD2. CDR1 is LGHDT and CDR2 is YNNKEL in the germline V gene (reference sequence). The CDR3 runs 16 residues. V lost 5 bases to trimming and J lost 6 bases; unmatched junction nucleotides: 10. CDR3 protein: CASSYYSGGARDTQYF. The CDR3, as DNA: TGTGCCAGCAGCTACTATAGCGGGGGGGCGCGGGATACGCAGTATTTT.

For the CDR3, the DNA is TGTGCCAGCAGCTTTAGCAGGAGCTCCTACGAGCAGTACTTC. Translating it yields CASSFSRSSYEQYF. This chain links TRBV7-9 with TRBJ2-7; D is ambiguous. CDR1 and CDR2 from the germline V gene are SEHNR and FQNEAQ (reference sequence). With 3 bases removed from V and 0 bases from J, the gap between germline ends came to 9 bases. There are 14 residues in the CDR3.

This chain's CDR3 is CSARVPDRGQGETQYF. The CDR3, as DNA: TGCAGTGCTAGAGTTCCGGACAGGGGGCAGGGAGAGACCCAGTACTTC. This rearrangement joins TRBV20-1 to TRBJ2-5, with TRBD1 matching 11 bases. The CDR3 has 16 amino acids. The junction had 8 bases not matched to a gene; V was cut back by 1 base and J by 4 bases. The germline CDR1 and CDR2 sequences are DFQATT and SNEGSKA (reference sequence).

V and J are TRBV15 and TRBJ2-1, with D perhaps matching TRBD1 (5 bases). Germline V gene sequence: CDR1 LNHNV, CDR2 YYDKDF (reference sequence). CDR3 length: 14 amino acids. Trimming took 4 bases from V and 6 from J, leaving 13 bases between them. The CDR3 coding sequence is TGTGCCACCAGCAAATTTCAGGGTAGCAATGAGCAGTTCTTC. It yields the protein CATSKFQGSNEQFF.

The chain employs TRBV9 and TRBJ2-3, with D maybe TRBD2 (5 bases). CDR3 length equals 15 residues. Germline CDR1 is SGDLS and CDR2 is YYNGEE. V lost 0 bases and J 6 bases, leaving 14 bases between the germline ends. The CDR3 loop reads CASSVELGHLDTQYF. The CDR3 DNA is TGTGCCAGCAGCGTAGAACTAGGGCACCTGGATACGCAGTATTTT.

The count of this clonotype is one. V usage is TRBV5-4 and J usage is TRBJ2-3, with D perhaps matching TRBD1 (6 bases). The V and J ends lost 3 bases and 1 base respectively, with 12 bases between them. CDR1 and CDR2 (germline): SGHNT, YYREEE (reference sequence). The length of the CDR3 is 15 residues. The CDR3 nucleotides read TGTGCCAGCAGCTCCACAGGGATGGGCACAGATACGCAGTATTTT. Translating it yields CASSSTGMGTDTQYF.

The sample holds a few counts of this clonotype. The chain joins TRBV9 to TRBJ2-5, with D perhaps matching TRBD1 or TRBD2 (5 bases each). Germline values: CDR1 SGDLS, CDR2 YYNGEE. This CDR3 is 16 amino acids long. Trimming removed 7 bases from V and 0 bases from J, with 19 bases in between. The CDR3 DNA reads TGTGCCAGCTCCCTAGGAACTGGGGGACACCAAGAGACCCAGTACTTC. Amino acids: CASSLGTGGHQETQYF.

Only a few counts were recorded for this clonotype. The junction does not match germline at one end; this may be a read error. The V call is TRBV29-1, the J call TRBJ2-5, with TRBD2 as a possible D gene (6 bases). Germline-derived CDR1 and CDR2 are SQVTM and ANQGSEA. This CDR3 region has 14 residues. CDR3 sequence reads: CSVEDFGGQETQYF. In DNA form, the CDR3 reads TGCAGCGTCGAAGATTTTGGGGGGCAAGAGACCCAGTACTTC.

The chain has TRBV12-3 or TRBV12-4 and TRBJ2-7; 7 positions match TRBD2. The J call may be faulty, since TRBJ2-5 better matches the DNA end. The CDR3 totals 14 residues. The CDR3 reads CASRRTSPLETQYF. CDR3 DNA: TGTGCCAGCAGACGGACTAGTCCCCTGGAGACCCAGTACTTC.

The chain couples TRBV7-3 to TRBJ2-3, with D possibly being TRBD1 or TRBD2 (6 bases each). V gave up 2 bases and J gave up 13 bases, with 13 bases separating them. There are 12 residues in the CDR3. Germline CDR1 reads SGHTA; CDR2 reads FQGTGA. The CDR3 spells CASSLLGGHKYF. In DNA, the CDR3 is TGTGCCAGCAGCTTATTGGGGGGACATAAGTATTTT.

The chain is built from TRBV20-1 and TRBJ2-3, with TRBD1 identical over 8 bases. Germline V gene sequence: CDR1 DFQATT, CDR2 SNEGSKA (reference sequence). V lost 5 bases and J lost 2; bases outside the gene matches: 6. The CDR3 is made up of 14 amino acids. CDR3 residues: CSAAGTGNTDTQYF. The CDR3 DNA follows: TGCAGTGCTGCCGGGACAGGTAACACAGATACGCAGTATTTT.

The rearrangement joins TRBV2 to TRBJ1-4; no clear D gene. The CDR3 loop spans 12 amino acids. V was shortened by 6 bases and J by 8 bases, with 10 bases between the two germline ends. Looked up from germline, CDR1 is SNHLY and CDR2 is FYNNEI. The CDR3 coding sequence is TGTGCCAGCAGCCCCTTGCGGGAAAAACTGTTTTTT. It is translated as CASSPLREKLFF.

This clonotype appeared a few times. The CDR3 nucleotides read TGTGCCAGCGCGCAGGCCCGCAACTATGGCTACACCTTC. Translation gives CASAQARNYGYTF. The chain has TRBV28 and TRBJ1-2; D gene ambiguous. This CDR3 has 13 amino acids. Germline loops: CDR1 MDHEN, CDR2 SYDVKM. Trimming pared 8 bases from V and 2 bases from J, leaving 12 bases between.

This chain connects TRBV5-1 to TRBJ2-3; D might be TRBD1 or TRBD2, each matching 6 bases. V was pared by 2 bases and J by 1 base, with 20 bases between. Germline-derived CDR1 and CDR2 are SGHRS and YFSETQ. The CDR3 has 18 residues. CDR3 in amino acids: CASSFLVGGGGGTDTQYF. The DNA of the CDR3 is TGCGCCAGCAGCTTCCTAGTGGGGGGCGGCGGTGGCACAGATACGCAGTATTTT.

The J gene is TRBJ1-6, the V gene TRBV6-5; D call uncertain. The V end lost 0 bases, the J end lost 7 bases, and 7 bases lay between the germline ends. Per the germline V gene, CDR1 is MNHEY and CDR2 is SVGAGI. This CDR3 contains 14 residues. CDR3 residues: CASSYSFGNSPLHF. The DNA for the CDR3 is TGTGCCAGCAGTTACTCGTTCGGGAATTCACCCCTCCACTTT.

The CDR3 spells CATSRDYIGGELFF. The CDR3 coding sequence is TGTGCCACCAGCAGAGACTACATCGGCGGGGAGCTGTTTTTT. The J gene is TRBJ2-2, the V gene TRBV15; D is ambiguous. The germline V gene encodes CDR1 LNHNV and CDR2 YYDKDF (reference sequence). The CDR3 totals 14 residues. Trimming took off 0 bases at V and 7 bases at J, with 9 bases between the two ends.

The chain recombines TRBV10-2 with TRBJ2-1, with TRBD1 matching over 11 bases. This CDR3 spans 16 amino acids. With V trimmed by 3 bases and J by 10 bases, 11 bases remained unmatched. In germline, CDR1 is WSHSY, CDR2 SAAADI. CDR3 sequence (DNA): TGCGCCAGCAGTGAATCCGGACAGGGGGCGAAAGGGGAGCAGTTCTTC. This gives the protein CASSESGQGAKGEQFF.

This clonotype has only a few counts. This sequence joins TRBV15 and TRBJ2-5, with TRBD2 identical over 8 bases. Trimming took 5 bases from V and 2 from J; bases not matched to a gene: 7. CDR1 and CDR2 (germline): LNHNV, YYDKDF (reference sequence). The CDR3 is 15 amino acids. The CDR3 here is CATSGAGDKQETQYF. The CDR3 coding sequence is TGTGCCACCAGCGGAGCGGGGGATAAACAAGAGACCCAGTACTTC. The whole variable domain, filled in from reference TRBV15 and TRBJ2-5, reads DAMVIQNPRYQVTQFGKPVTLSCSQTLNHNVMYWYQQKSSQAPKLLFHYYDKDFNNEADTPDNFQSRRPNTSFCFLDIRSPGLGDTAMYLCATSGAGDKQETQYFGPGTRLLVL.